This TCR beta chain is drawn from a study of siplizumab effects on memory and regulatory T cells. Findings and caveats of the study: Naive T cells appeared more varied than memory cells and looked like key alloresponse contributors. Proliferating siplizumab-culture Treg suppressive function went unconfirmed.

Per the germline V gene, CDR1 is LGHNT and CDR2 is FRNRAP. This CDR3 has 13 amino acids. Trimming took 1 base from V and 2 from J, leaving 5 bases between them. TCRdb's copy holds only in-frame clones and misses some; the assay was immunoSEQ multiplex PCR. This sample carries approximately 100,000 clones, around 90% of them seen once, and the ten largest clones take around 12%. Comments on this clone: Its antigen is undetermined.

The TCR originated in a human donor in good health. Sequenced input: non-Treg CD4+ T cells sorted from blood. The V and J genes are TRBV12-5 and TRBJ2-5, with TRBD1 as a possible D gene (5 bases). CDR3 nucleotide sequence: TGTGCTAGTGGTTTGGGACAGCAAGAGACCCAGTACTTC. It encodes CASGLGQQETQYF.